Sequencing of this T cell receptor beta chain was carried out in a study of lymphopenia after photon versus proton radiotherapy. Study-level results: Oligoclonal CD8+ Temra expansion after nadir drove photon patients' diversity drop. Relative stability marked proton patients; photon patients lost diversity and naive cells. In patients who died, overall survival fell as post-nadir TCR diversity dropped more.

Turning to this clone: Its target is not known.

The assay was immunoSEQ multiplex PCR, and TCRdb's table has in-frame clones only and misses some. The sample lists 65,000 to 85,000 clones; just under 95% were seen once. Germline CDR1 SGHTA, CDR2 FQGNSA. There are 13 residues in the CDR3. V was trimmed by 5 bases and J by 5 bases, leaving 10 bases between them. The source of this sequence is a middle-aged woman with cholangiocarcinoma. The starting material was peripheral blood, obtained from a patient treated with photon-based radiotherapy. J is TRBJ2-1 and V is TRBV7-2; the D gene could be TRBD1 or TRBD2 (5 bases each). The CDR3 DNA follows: TGTGCCAGCAGCCCTGGGGGAAACAATGAGCAGTTCTTC. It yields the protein CASSPGGNNEQFF.